This T cell receptor (beta chain) stems from a study of early T cells in non-severe SARS-CoV-2 infection. General study results and limits: CD4 and private specificities were missed by VDJdb matching, which favored anti-spike CD8 responses.

As part of library construction, unique molecular identifiers were attached to individual cDNA molecules. TCRdb fed the 5' RACE reads into MiXCR, producing one record per CDR3 protein. The sample lists 20,000 to 25,000 distinct CDR3 sequences, 4% seen once, with more than 1.2% in the top ten. The germline V gene encodes CDR1 MNHEY and CDR2 SMNVEV (reference sequence). The CDR3 consists of 14 residues. J gave up 3 bases and V 3 bases, and 1 base lay outside the gene matches. Many counts were recorded for this clonotype. No antigen is known for it. The sample consisted of whole blood. This chain uses TRBV27 with TRBJ2-3; the match to TRBD1 covers 9 bases. The TCR comes from an adult who was a healthcare worker with PCR-confirmed SARS-CoV-2 infection or an uninfected control (not recorded which). The CDR3 DNA reads TGTGCCAGCAGTTTCGACAGGGGGACAGATACGCAGTATTTT. Protein: CASSFDRGTDTQYF.